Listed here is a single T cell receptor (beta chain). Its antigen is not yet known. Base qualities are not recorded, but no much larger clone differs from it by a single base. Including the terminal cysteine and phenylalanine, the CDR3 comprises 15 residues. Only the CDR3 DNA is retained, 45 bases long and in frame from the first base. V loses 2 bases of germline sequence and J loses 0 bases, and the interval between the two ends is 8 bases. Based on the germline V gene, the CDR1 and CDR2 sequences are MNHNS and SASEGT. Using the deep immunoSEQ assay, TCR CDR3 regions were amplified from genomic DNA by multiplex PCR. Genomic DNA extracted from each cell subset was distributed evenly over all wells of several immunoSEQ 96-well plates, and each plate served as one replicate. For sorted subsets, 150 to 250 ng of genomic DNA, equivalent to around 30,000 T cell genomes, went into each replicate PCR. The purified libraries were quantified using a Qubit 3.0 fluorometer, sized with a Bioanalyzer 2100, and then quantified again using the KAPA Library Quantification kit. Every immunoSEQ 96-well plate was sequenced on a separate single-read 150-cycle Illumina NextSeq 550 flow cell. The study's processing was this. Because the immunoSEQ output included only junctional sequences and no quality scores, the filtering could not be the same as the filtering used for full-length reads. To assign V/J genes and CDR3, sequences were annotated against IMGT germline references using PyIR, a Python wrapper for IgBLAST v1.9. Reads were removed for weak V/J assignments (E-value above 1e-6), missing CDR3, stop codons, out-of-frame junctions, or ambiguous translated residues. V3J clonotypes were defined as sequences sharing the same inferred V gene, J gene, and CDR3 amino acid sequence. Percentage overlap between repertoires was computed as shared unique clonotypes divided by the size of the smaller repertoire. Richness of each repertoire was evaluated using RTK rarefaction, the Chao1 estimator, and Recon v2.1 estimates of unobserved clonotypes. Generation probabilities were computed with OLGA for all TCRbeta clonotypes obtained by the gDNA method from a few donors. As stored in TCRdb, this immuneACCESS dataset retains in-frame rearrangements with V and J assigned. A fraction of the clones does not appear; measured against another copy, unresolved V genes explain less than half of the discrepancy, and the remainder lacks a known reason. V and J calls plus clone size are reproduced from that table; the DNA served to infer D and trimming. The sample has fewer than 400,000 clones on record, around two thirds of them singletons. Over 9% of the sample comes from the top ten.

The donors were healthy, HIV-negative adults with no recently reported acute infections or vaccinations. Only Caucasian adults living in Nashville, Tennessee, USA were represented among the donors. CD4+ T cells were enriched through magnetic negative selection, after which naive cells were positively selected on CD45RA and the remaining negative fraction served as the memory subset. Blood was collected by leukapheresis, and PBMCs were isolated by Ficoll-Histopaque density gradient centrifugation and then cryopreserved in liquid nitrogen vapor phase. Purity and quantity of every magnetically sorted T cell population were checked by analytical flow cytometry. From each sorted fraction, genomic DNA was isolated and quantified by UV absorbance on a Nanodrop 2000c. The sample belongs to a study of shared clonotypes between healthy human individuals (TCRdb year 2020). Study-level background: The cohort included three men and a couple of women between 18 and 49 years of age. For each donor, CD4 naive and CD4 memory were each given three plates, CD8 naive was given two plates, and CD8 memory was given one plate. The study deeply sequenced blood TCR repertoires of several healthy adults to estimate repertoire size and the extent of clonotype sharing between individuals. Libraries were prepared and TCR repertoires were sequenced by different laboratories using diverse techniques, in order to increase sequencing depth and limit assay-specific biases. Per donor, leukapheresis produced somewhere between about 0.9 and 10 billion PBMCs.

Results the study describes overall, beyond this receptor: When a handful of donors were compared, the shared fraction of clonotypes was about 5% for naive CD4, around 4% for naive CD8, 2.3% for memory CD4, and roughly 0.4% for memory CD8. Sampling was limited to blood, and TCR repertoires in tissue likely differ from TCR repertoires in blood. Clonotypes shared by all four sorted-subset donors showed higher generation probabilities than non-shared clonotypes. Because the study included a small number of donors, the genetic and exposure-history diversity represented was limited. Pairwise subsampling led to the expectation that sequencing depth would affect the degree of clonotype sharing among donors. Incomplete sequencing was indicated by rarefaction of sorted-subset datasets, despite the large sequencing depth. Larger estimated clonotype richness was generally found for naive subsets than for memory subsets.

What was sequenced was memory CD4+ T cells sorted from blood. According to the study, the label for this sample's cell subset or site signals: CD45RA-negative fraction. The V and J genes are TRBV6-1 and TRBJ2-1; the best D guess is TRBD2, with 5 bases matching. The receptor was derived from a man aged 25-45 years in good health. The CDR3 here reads CASSEMAGSYNEQFF. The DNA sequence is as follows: TGTGCCAGCAGTGAAATGGCGGGCTCCTACAATGAGCAGTTCTTC.